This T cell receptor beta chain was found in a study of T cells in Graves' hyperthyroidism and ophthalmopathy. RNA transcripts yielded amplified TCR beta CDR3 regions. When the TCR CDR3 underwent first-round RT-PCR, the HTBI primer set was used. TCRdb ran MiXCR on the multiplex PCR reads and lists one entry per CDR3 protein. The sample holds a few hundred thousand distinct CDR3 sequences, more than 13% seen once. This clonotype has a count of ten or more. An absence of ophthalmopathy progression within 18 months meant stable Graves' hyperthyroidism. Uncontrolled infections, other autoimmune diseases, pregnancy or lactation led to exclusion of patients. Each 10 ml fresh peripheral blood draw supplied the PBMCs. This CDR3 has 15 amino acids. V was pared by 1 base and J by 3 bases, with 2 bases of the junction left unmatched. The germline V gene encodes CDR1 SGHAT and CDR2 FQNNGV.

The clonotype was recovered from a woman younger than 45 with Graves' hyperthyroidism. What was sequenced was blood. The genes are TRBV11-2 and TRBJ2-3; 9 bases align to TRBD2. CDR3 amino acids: CASSLVTSGTDTQYF. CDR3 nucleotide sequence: TGTGCCAGCAGCTTAGTGACTAGCGGAACAGATACGCAGTATTTT.